A single sample is the source of the 18 T cell receptor beta chains below, sequenced in a study of blood T cell repertoires in COVID-19. Data came from immunoSEQ multiplex PCR; TCRdb stores just in-frame clones and leaves some out. The sample has approximately 400,000 clones; 81% are singletons. Sequencing was carried out using peripheral blood. The receptors come from a human donor with acute or convalescent COVID-19. The donor label of this sample is uncertain.

Details on this clone: Other DNA sequences in this specimen translate into the identical CDR3. V gene TRBV6-5 combines with J gene TRBJ2-1; the match to TRBD1 covers 8 bases. With V trimmed by 4 bases and J by 0 bases, 2 bases remained unmatched. Per germline, CDR1 MNHEY and CDR2 SVGAGI. This CDR3 has 15 residues. The chain's CDR3 is CASSSGGSSYNEQFF. CDR3 in DNA: TGTGCCAGCAGTTCAGGGGGCAGCTCCTACAATGAGCAGTTCTTC.

The chain joins TRBV5-6 to TRBJ2-5; possible D gene TRBD1, 6 bases. This CDR3 spans 14 amino acids. Germline V gene sequence: CDR1 SGHDT, CDR2 YYEEEE. Trimming shortened V by 6 bases and J by 2 bases, and 14 bases separated the two germline ends. CDR3 in amino acids: CASTDTGTQETQYF. CDR3 DNA: TGTGCCAGCACCGATACAGGGACGCAAGAGACCCAGTACTTC.

This sequence joins TRBV20-1 and TRBJ1-6; tentatively, D is TRBD1 (5 bases). V was clipped by 3 bases and J by 7 bases, with 16 bases between them. The length of the CDR3 is 15 residues. The germline V gene encodes CDR1 DFQATT and CDR2 SNEGSKA (reference sequence). The CDR3 coding sequence is TGCAGTGCTAGTATCGAACAGGATGGGAATTCACCCCTCCACTTT. Translating gives CSASIEQDGNSPLHF.

The V gene is TRBV11-2, the J gene TRBJ2-6, with a weak D call TRBD1 (6 bases). Germline assignment: CDR1 SGHAT and CDR2 FQNNGV. Trimming cost V 6 bases and J 0 bases, with 15 bases left between them. This CDR3 is built from 17 residues. In nucleotides, the CDR3 is TGTGCCAGCAGGCAGACGGACAGAGGCTCTGGGGCCAACGTCCTGACTTTC. Translating it yields CASRQTDRGSGANVLTF.

The V and J genes are TRBV5-1 and TRBJ1-1; D gene unclear. Germline-derived CDR1 and CDR2 are SGHRS and YFSETQ. The CDR3 is made up of 13 amino acids. The ends were cut back, 4 bases at V and 1 base at J, with 8 bases in the middle. The CDR3 region has the DNA TGCGCCAGCAGCCCCGGGGAGAACACTGAAGCTTTCTTT. Its protein is CASSPGENTEAFF. The full variable domain, rest sourced from reference TRBV5-1 and TRBJ1-1, is KAGVTQTPRYLIKTRGQQVTLSCSPISGHRSVSWYQQTPGQGLQFLFEYFSETQRNKGNFPGRFSGRQFSNSRSEMNVSTLELGDSALYLCASSPGENTEAFFGQGTRLTVV.

The chain employs TRBV19 and TRBJ1-2, with D maybe TRBD1 (6 bases). This CDR3 contains 19 residues. Germline CDR1 LNHDA, CDR2 SQIVND (reference sequence). Trimming cost V 5 bases and J 2 bases, with 27 bases left between them. Here the CDR3 DNA reads TGTGCCAGTAGTCCCCTCCTTTCCCTTACAGGGTTACTCAACTATGGCTACACCTTC. Residues: CASSPLLSLTGLLNYGYTF.

The rearrangement uses TRBV28 and TRBJ1-2, with D tentatively TRBD1 (5 bases). Germline assignment: CDR1 MDHEN and CDR2 SYDVKM. Trimming took 3 bases from V and 4 from J, leaving 9 bases between them. CDR3 length: 13 amino acids. CDR3 nucleotides: TGTGCCAGCAGTTTGCAGGGCGGCTATGGCTACACCTTC. Amino acid sequence: CASSLQGGYGYTF.

This chain joins TRBV21-1 and TRBJ2-7; TRBD1 is the table's D call, not checked against the DNA. TRBV21-1 counts as a pseudogene. The CDR3 consists of 16 residues. CDR3 sequence reads: CASSKRNDSYIYEQYF. CDR3 DNA sequence: TGTGCCAGCAGCAAAAGGAACGACAGCTACATCTACGAGCAGTACTTC.

This chain joins TRBV9 and TRBJ1-4; 8 nucleotides align to TRBD1. Germline V gene data show CDR1 as SGDLS and CDR2 as YYNGEE. V dropped 4 bases and J dropped 8; count of bases not matched to a gene: 13. The CDR3 is made up of 16 amino acids. The CDR3 bases are TGTGCCAGCAGCTCAGGACCCGGGACAGGTTACGAAAAACTGTTTTTT. Translating gives CASSSGPGTGYEKLFF.

The chain is built from TRBV19 and TRBJ2-7; perhaps TRBD1 as D (6 bases). The CDR3 sequence is 14 residues long. Germline-derived CDR1 and CDR2 are LNHDA and SQIVND (reference sequence). V was cut by 4 bases and J by 3 bases, with 13 bases left in between. The CDR3 nucleotides read TGTGCCAGTAGTACTCCGGGACAAGGCTACGAGCAGTACTTC. Encoded protein: CASSTPGQGYEQYF.

The chain links TRBV7-8 to TRBJ1-6; D perhaps matches TRBD1 (6 bases). In germline, CDR1 is SGHVS, CDR2 FQNEAQ. The V and J ends lost 5 bases and 6 bases respectively, with 17 bases between them. CDR3 length: 16 amino acids. The CDR3 spells CASSLNTDSFNSPLHF. Here the CDR3 DNA reads TGTGCCAGCAGCCTTAATACGGACAGTTTTAATTCACCCCTCCACTTT.

V gene TRBV19 combines with J gene TRBJ1-3; no clear D. V was cut by 3 bases and J by 0 bases, with 9 bases left in between. The germline gives CDR1 LNHDA, CDR2 SQIVND (reference sequence). The CDR3 is made up of 15 amino acids. CDR3 amino acids: CASSIPRSSGNTIYF. CDR3 bases: TGTGCCAGTAGTATCCCACGCAGCTCTGGAAACACCATATATTTT.

The rearrangement joins TRBV12-3 or TRBV12-4 to TRBJ1-1; TRBD1 aligns across 9 bases. V lost 4 bases, J lost 7 bases, and 4 bases stayed unmatched. The CDR3 length is 13 residues. The CDR3 DNA follows: TGTGCCAGCAGTTCTCCGGGACAGGGTGAAGCTTTCTTT. Translating gives CASSSPGQGEAFF.

This clone was counted between two and nine times. This chain connects TRBV6-5 to TRBJ1-1; 11 nucleotides line up with TRBD1. Germline CDR1 is MNHEY and CDR2 is SVGAGI. V lost 6 bases, J lost 7 bases, and 7 bases stayed unmatched. The CDR3 runs 14 residues. As DNA, the CDR3 is TGTGCCAGCAGATCGGACAGGGGGCTTAGTGAAGCTTTCTTT. Its translation: CASRSDRGLSEAFF.

The chain employs TRBV3-1 (or the pseudogene TRBV3-2) and TRBJ2-7; TRBD2 might be the D (6 bases). V was clipped by 4 bases and J by 0 bases, with 16 bases between them. This CDR3 has 16 amino acids. Germline CDR1 LGHDT, CDR2 YNNKEL (reference sequence). CDR3 amino acids: CASSPGTRLSSYEQYF. CDR3 nucleotides: TGTGCCAGCAGCCCAGGGACTCGCCTCAGCTCCTACGAGCAGTACTTC.

The chain carries TRBV5-6 and TRBJ2-7, with TRBD1 as a possible D gene (5 bases). The CDR3 is 13 residues long. V was cut by 1 base and J by 5 bases, with 10 bases left in between. Germline loops: CDR1 SGHDT, CDR2 YYEEEE. CDR3: CASSLKGFHEQYF. The CDR3 nucleotides read TGTGCCAGCAGCTTGAAGGGGTTCCACGAGCAGTACTTC.

The chain links TRBV6-5 to TRBJ2-1; TRBD2 is a possible D gene (5 bases). The CDR3 runs to 14 residues. Trimming removed 8 bases from V and 3 bases from J, with 14 bases in between. CDR1 MNHEY and CDR2 SVGAGI come from the germline V gene. CDR3 DNA: TGTGCCAGCCAGAATCGGGGAATCTACAATGAGCAGTTCTTC. Translating it yields CASQNRGIYNEQFF.

This sequence joins TRBV24-1 and TRBJ1-5, with 7 bases identical to TRBD1. This CDR3 has 17 residues. V lost 8 bases, J lost 0 bases, and 12 bases stayed unmatched. The germline V gene has CDR1 KGHDR and CDR2 SFDVKD. For the CDR3, the DNA is TGTGCCACCATCGAGGGGGACAGCGAATATAGCAATCAGCCCCAGCATTTT. As protein: CATIEGDSEYSNQPQHF.